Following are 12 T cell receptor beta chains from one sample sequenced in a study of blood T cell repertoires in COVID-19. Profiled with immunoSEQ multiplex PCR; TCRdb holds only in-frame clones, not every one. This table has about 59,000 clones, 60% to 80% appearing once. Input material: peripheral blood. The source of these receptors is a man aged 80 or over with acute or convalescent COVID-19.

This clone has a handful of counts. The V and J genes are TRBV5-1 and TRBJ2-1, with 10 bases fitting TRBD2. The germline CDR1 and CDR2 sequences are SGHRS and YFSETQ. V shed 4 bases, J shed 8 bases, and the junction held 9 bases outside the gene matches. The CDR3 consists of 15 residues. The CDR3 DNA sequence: TGCGCCAGCAGCCGCCGGGGACTAGCGTCGGATGAGCAGTTCTTC. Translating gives CASSRRGLASDEQFF.

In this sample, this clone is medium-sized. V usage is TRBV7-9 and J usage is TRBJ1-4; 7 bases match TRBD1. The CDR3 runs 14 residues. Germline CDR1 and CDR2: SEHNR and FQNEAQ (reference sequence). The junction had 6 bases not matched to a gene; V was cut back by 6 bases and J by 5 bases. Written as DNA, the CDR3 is TGTGCCAGCAGTATCAGACAGGGAAATGAAAAACTGTTTTTT. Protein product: CASSIRQGNEKLFF.

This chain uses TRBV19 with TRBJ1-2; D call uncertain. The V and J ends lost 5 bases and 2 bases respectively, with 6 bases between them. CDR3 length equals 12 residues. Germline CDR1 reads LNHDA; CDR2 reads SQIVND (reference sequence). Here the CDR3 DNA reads TGTGCCAGTAGTCCGGGGAACTATGGCTACACCTTC. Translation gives CASSPGNYGYTF. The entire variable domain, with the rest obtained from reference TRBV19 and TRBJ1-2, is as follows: DGGITQSPKYLFRKEGQNVTLSCEQNLNHDAMYWYRQDPGQGLRLIYYSQIVNDFQKGDIAEGYSVSREKKESFPLTVTSAQKNPTAFYLCASSPGNYGYTFGSGTRLTVV.

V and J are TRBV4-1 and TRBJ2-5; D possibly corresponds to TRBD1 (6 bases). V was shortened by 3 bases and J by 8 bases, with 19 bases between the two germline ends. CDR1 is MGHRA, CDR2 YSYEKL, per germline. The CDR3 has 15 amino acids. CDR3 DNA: TGCGCCAGCAGCCAGAGCTACTCCCTGACAGGAACCCAGTACTTC. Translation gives CASSQSYSLTGTQYF.

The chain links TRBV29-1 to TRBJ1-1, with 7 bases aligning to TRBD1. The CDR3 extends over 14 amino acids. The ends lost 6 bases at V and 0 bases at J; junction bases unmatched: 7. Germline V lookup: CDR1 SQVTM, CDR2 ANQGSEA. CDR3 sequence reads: CSVLGQVMNTEAFF. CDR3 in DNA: TGCAGCGTCCTAGGACAGGTAATGAACACTGAAGCTTTCTTT.

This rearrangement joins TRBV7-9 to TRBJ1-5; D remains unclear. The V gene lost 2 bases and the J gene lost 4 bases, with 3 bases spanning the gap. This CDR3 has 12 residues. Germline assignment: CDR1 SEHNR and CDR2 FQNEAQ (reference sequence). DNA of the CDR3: TGTGCCAGCAGCTTATCGAATCAGCCCCAGCATTTT. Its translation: CASSLSNQPQHF.

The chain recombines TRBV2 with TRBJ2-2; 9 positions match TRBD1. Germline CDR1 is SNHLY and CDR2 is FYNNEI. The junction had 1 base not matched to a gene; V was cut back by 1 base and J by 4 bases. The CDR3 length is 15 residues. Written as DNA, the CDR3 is TGTGCCAGCAGTGAAGTGGGACAGGGCACCGGGGAGCTGTTTTTT. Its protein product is CASSEVGQGTGELFF.

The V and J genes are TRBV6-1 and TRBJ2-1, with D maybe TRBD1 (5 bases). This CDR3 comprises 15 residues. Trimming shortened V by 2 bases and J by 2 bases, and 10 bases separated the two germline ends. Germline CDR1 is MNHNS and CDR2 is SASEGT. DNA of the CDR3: TGTGCCAGCAGTGAAATCGGCAGGGCCTACAATGAGCAGTTCTTC. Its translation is CASSEIGRAYNEQFF.

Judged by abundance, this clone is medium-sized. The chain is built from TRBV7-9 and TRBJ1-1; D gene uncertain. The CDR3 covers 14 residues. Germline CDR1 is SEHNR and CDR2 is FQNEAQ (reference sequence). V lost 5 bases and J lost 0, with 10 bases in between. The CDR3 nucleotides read TGTGCCAGCAGCACCCTTGGGCTGAACACTGAAGCTTTCTTT. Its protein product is CASSTLGLNTEAFF.

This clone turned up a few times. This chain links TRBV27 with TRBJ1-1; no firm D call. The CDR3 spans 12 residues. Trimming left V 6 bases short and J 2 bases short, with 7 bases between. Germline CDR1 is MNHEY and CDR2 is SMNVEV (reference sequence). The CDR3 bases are TGTGCCAGCAGCCGGTCCAACACTGAAGCTTTCTTT. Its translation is CASSRSNTEAFF.

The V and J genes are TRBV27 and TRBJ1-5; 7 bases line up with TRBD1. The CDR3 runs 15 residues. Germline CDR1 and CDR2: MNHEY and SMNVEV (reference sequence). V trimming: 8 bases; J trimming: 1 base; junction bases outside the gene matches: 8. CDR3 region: CASGSTGQSNQPQHF. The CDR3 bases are TGTGCCAGCGGGAGCACGGGACAGAGCAATCAGCCCCAGCATTTT.

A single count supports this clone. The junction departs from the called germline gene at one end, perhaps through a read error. The chain's CDR3 is CATRREGTGGFTGELFF. The CDR3 DNA sequence: TGTGCCACCAGGAGAGAGGGAACAGGGGGCTTCACCGGGGAGCTGTTTTTT. The chain uses TRBV15 and TRBJ2-2, with 9 nucleotides matching TRBD1. The CDR3 is made up of 17 amino acids. Germline V gives CDR1 LNHNV, CDR2 YYDKDF (reference sequence).